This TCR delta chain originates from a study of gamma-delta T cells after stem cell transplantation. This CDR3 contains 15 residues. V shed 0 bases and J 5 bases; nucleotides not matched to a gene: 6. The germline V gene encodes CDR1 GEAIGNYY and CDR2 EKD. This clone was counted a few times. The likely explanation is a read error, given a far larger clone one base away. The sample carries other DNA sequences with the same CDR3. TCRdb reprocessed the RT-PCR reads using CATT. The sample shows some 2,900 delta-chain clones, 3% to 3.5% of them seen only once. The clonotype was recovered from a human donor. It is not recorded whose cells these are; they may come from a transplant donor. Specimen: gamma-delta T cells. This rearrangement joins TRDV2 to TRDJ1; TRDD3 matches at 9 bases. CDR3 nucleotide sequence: TGTGCCTGTGACACCTGGGGGATAAAAAATGATAAACTCATCTTT. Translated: CACDTWGIKNDKLIF.